These 29 T cell receptor beta chains share one sample of origin, sequenced in a study of lymphopenia after photon versus proton radiotherapy. Only in-frame clones appear in the TCRdb table, and some are missing; sequencing was by immunoSEQ multiplex PCR. The sample lists over 25,000 clones; 87% were seen once. The material sequenced was peripheral blood, taken from a patient treated with proton-based radiotherapy. These receptors all stem from a woman in her fifties or sixties with cholangiocarcinoma. Some clones in this sample may be carry-over from other donors' samples.

This chain links TRBV27 with TRBJ1-1; a possible D gene is TRBD1 (5 bases). From germline, CDR1 is MNHEY and CDR2 SMNVEV (reference sequence). With 8 bases removed from V and 3 bases from J, the gap between germline ends came to 7 bases. CDR3 size: 11 residues. CDR3 residues: CASLGDTEAFF. CDR3 sequence (DNA): TGTGCCAGCTTAGGGGACACTGAAGCTTTCTTT.

The V gene is TRBV27, the J gene TRBJ1-2; D is uncertain. CDR3 length: 14 residues. In germline, CDR1 is MNHEY, CDR2 SMNVEV (reference sequence). V lost 8 bases, J lost 3 bases, and 16 bases lay in between. CDR3 coding DNA: TGTGCCAGCGGGAGGGAAGAAGGGTACTATGGCTACACCTTC. As protein: CASGREEGYYGYTF.

The rearrangement links TRBV7-2 to TRBJ1-1, with 7 bases fitting TRBD1. This CDR3 is built from 14 residues. CDR1 and CDR2 from the germline V gene are SGHTA and FQGNSA. Germline trimming cut 6 bases from V and 3 bases from J; bases unmatched to any gene: 7. CDR3 bases: TGTGCCAGCAGTTATCAGGGGGGGGACACTGAAGCTTTCTTT. This gives the protein CASSYQGGDTEAFF.

J is TRBJ2-3 and V is TRBV9; D call uncertain. The CDR3 runs to 14 residues. Trimming removed 8 bases at V and 2 bases at J, with 15 bases between. CDR1 SGDLS and CDR2 YYNGEE come from the germline V gene. The CDR3 sequence: CASSMSSNTDTQYF. CDR3 bases: TGTGCCAGTTCCATGAGCTCCAACACAGATACGCAGTATTTT.

CDR3 DNA: TGTGCCAGCAGCGAGACAGTCTCTGGGGCCAACGTCCTGACTTTC. Amino acid sequence: CASSETVSGANVLTF. The V gene is TRBV27, the J gene TRBJ2-6; TRBD1 is a possible D gene (5 bases). Between the trimmed V and J ends, which lost 6 bases and 0 bases, there was a span of 9 bases. From germline, CDR1 is MNHEY and CDR2 SMNVEV (reference sequence). CDR3 length: 15 amino acids.

The chain carries TRBV19 and TRBJ2-3; TRBD2 aligns across 9 bases. The CDR3 is made up of 15 amino acids. V shed 5 bases, J shed 6 bases, and the junction held 9 bases outside the gene matches. The germline gives CDR1 LNHDA, CDR2 SQIVND (reference sequence). The CDR3 region is CASSVQRGAVDTQYF. CDR3 in DNA: TGTGCCAGTAGTGTACAGCGGGGGGCCGTCGATACGCAGTATTTT.

This chain joins TRBV6-6 and TRBJ2-7; a weak D match, TRBD1 (6 bases). The CDR3 spans 13 residues. Trimming shortened V by 8 bases and J by 2 bases, and 13 bases separated the two germline ends. Germline V gives CDR1 MNHNY, CDR2 SVGAGI (reference sequence). As DNA, the CDR3 is TGTGCCAGCTCCAGGGGCACCACCTACGAGCAGTACTTC. Its protein is CASSRGTTYEQYF.

CDR3 sequence: CASSPSLPDSGANVLTF. In DNA, the CDR3 is TGTGCCAGCTCACCATCCCTCCCAGACTCTGGGGCCAACGTCCTGACTTTC. The rearrangement links TRBV18 to TRBJ2-6; D remains unclear. V lost 2 bases to trimming and J lost 0 bases, with 11 bases between them. The CDR3 is 17 residues long. CDR1 is KGHSH and CDR2 is LQKENI in the germline V gene.

In its sample, this clone was seen a few times. V is TRBV18 and J is TRBJ1-3; maybe TRBD1 (5 bases). Germline V gene lookup returns CDR1 KGHSH and CDR2 LQKENI. This CDR3 comprises 15 residues. Trimming stripped 3 bases from V and 2 bases from J, with 11 bases between. The CDR3 loop reads CASSPRDGTGNTIYF. The CDR3 nucleotides read TGTGCCAGCTCACCTCGGGACGGAACTGGAAACACCATATATTTT.

V gene TRBV13 combines with J gene TRBJ2-3, with TRBD2 identical over 8 bases. Trimming removed 5 bases from V and 0 bases from J; junction bases left unmatched: 4. CDR1 and CDR2 (germline): PRHDT, FYEKMQ (reference sequence). This CDR3 comprises 15 residues. The CDR3 DNA follows: TGTGCCAGCAGCCCGTCTAGCGGGAGCACAGATACGCAGTATTTT. It codes for CASSPSSGSTDTQYF.

The V call is TRBV2, the J call TRBJ2-5; the match to TRBD2 covers 11 bases. The CDR3 loop spans 15 amino acids. Losses at the gene ends were 4 bases for V and 5 bases for J; bases not matched to a gene: 6. The germline V gene encodes CDR1 SNHLY and CDR2 FYNNEI. This CDR3 is CASSGTSGSPETQYF. CDR3 bases: TGTGCCAGCAGTGGAACTAGCGGGAGTCCGGAGACCCAGTACTTC.

The CDR3 DNA sequence: TGTGCCAGCAGCCCCAAGGGACAGAACACTGAAGCTTTCTTT. It codes for CASSPKGQNTEAFF. This chain connects TRBV6-1 to TRBJ1-1; possible D gene TRBD1, 6 bases. The germline V and J ends were trimmed by 6 bases and 1 base, with 12 bases remaining between them. CDR1 is MNHNS and CDR2 is SASEGT in the germline V gene. CDR3 length: 14 amino acids.

The CDR3 here is CASPTTGRWDQPQHF. The CDR3, as DNA: TGTGCAAGTCCCACCACAGGACGGTGGGACCAGCCCCAGCATTTT. This chain joins TRBV12-2 and TRBJ1-5. TRBV12-2 is flagged as a pseudogene. The CDR3 loop spans 15 amino acids.

The chain combines TRBV7-2 with TRBJ1-1; D not certain. Trimming stripped 5 bases from V and 3 bases from J, with 10 bases between. The CDR3 extends over 13 amino acids. The V gene's germline CDR1 is SGHTA and CDR2 FQGNSA. CDR3 sequence reads: CASSRSTDTEAFF. The DNA of the CDR3 is TGTGCCAGCAGCCGAAGCACGGACACTGAAGCTTTCTTT.

Written as DNA, the CDR3 is TGTGCCAGCTTGGGCAGAGAACGTCGCGGTGAGCAGTTCTTC. Residues: CASLGRERRGEQFF. The chain employs TRBV6-6 and TRBJ2-1; no firm D call. Germline CDR1 reads MNHNY; CDR2 reads SVGAGI (reference sequence). This CDR3 contains 14 residues. V lost 8 bases and J 9 bases, leaving 20 bases between the germline ends.

The rearrangement links TRBV27 to TRBJ2-1; D gene unclear. CDR1 and CDR2 from the germline V gene are MNHEY and SMNVEV (reference sequence). V was cut by 9 bases and J by 15 bases, with 15 bases left in between. CDR3 length equals 10 residues. The CDR3 is CASGSVSRFF. The CDR3, as DNA: TGTGCCAGTGGGTCAGTGAGTCGGTTCTTC.

The chain couples TRBV7-9 to TRBJ2-3, with D unclear. The germline V gene has CDR1 SEHNR and CDR2 FQNEAQ (reference sequence). V lost 3 bases to trimming and J lost 5 bases, with 12 bases between them. This CDR3 has 14 amino acids. CDR3 sequence reads: CASSFTPKGDTQYF. CDR3 sequence (DNA): TGTGCCAGCAGCTTTACCCCCAAAGGAGATACGCAGTATTTT.

The chain carries TRBV7-2 and TRBJ2-5; 8 bases line up with TRBD2. The CDR3 runs to 14 residues. V dropped 6 bases and J dropped 3; count of bases not matched to a gene: 6. From germline, CDR1 is SGHTA and CDR2 FQGNSA. The CDR3 is CASRRTSGEETQYF. CDR3 nucleotide sequence: TGTGCCAGCAGGCGCACTAGCGGAGAAGAGACCCAGTACTTC.

The chain has TRBV9 and TRBJ1-1; the D is unclear. CDR1 SGDLS and CDR2 YYNGEE come from the germline V gene. V lost 4 bases and J lost 1, with 5 bases in between. The CDR3 is 12 amino acids. CDR3 nucleotide sequence: TGTGCCAGCAGCCGGGAGAACACTGAAGCTTTCTTT. It translates to CASSRENTEAFF.

This clone was counted a single time. The chain couples TRBV5-8 to TRBJ1-5; no clear D. V was cut by 1 base and J by 3 bases, with 14 bases left in between. The CDR3 contains 16 residues. Looked up from germline, CDR1 is SGHTS and CDR2 is YDEGEE. The CDR3 is CASSLSTGAFNQPQHF. DNA of the CDR3: TGTGCCAGCAGCTTGTCGACGGGAGCATTCAATCAGCCCCAGCATTTT.

The V and J genes are TRBV6-1 and TRBJ1-2; D remains ambiguous. There are 14 residues in the CDR3. Trimming left V 3 bases short and J 2 bases short, with 10 bases between. CDR1 is MNHNS and CDR2 is SASEGT in the germline V gene. The CDR3 spells CASSELSLNYGYTF. CDR3 nucleotides: TGTGCCAGCAGTGAGCTGTCGCTCAACTATGGCTACACCTTC.

The chain links TRBV2 to TRBJ2-7; no reliable D call. Germline V gene lookup returns CDR1 SNHLY and CDR2 FYNNEI. This CDR3 spans 11 amino acids. The ends were cut back, 5 bases at V and 3 bases at J, with 5 bases in the middle. The CDR3 spells CASSQYYEQYF. The CDR3 DNA reads TGTGCCAGCAGTCAATACTACGAGCAGTACTTC.

The V gene is TRBV9, the J gene TRBJ2-5; D perhaps matches TRBD2 (5 bases). Germline assignment: CDR1 SGDLS and CDR2 YYNGEE. The CDR3 runs 15 residues. V dropped 3 bases and J dropped 0 bases, with 12 bases sitting between them. CDR3: CASSDGVQHQETQYF. CDR3 nucleotides: TGTGCCAGCAGCGACGGGGTCCAGCACCAAGAGACCCAGTACTTC.

V is TRBV12-5 and J is TRBJ2-2; maybe TRBD2 (6 bases). The CDR3 spans 16 residues. Trimming left V 1 base short and J 1 base short, with 10 bases between. Germline assignment: CDR1 LGHNT and CDR2 FRNRAP. CDR3 DNA: TGTGCTAGTGGTTTGGGGGTGGGAGGGAACACCGGGGAGCTGTTTTTT. It translates to CASGLGVGGNTGELFF.

The V gene is TRBV7-3, the J gene TRBJ2-7; 7 bases align to TRBD1. Germline CDR1 SGHTA, CDR2 FQGTGA. The V segment lost 4 bases and the J segment 6 bases; nucleotides outside the gene matches: 9. The CDR3 is 14 amino acids. The CDR3 sequence: CASSYARGSGEQYF. The CDR3 DNA reads as TGTGCCAGCAGCTACGCCAGGGGGTCCGGCGAGCAGTACTTC. The full variable domain, in which reference TRBV7-3 and TRBJ2-7 provide the parts outside the CDR3, is GAGVSQTPSNKVTEKGKYVELRCDPISGHTALYWYRQSLGQGPEFLIYFQGTGAADDSGLPNDRFFAVRPEGSVSTLKIQRTERGDSAVYLCASSYARGSGEQYFGPGTRLTVT.

The chain uses TRBV15 and TRBJ2-7; D is uncertain. Between the trimmed V and J ends, which lost 3 bases and 4 bases, there was a span of 10 bases. This CDR3 region has 13 residues. Germline V gene sequence: CDR1 LNHNV, CDR2 YYDKDF (reference sequence). CDR3 region: CATSRVRQYEQYF. CDR3 DNA sequence: TGTGCCACCAGCAGGGTCAGGCAGTACGAGCAGTACTTC.

The chain has TRBV18 and TRBJ1-6, with 9 bases that match TRBD1. Germline V CDR1 and CDR2: KGHSH, LQKENI. J gave up 9 bases and V 3 bases, and 12 bases lay outside the gene matches. The length of the CDR3 is 17 residues. CDR3 loop: CASSPTRDRAVSSPLHF. The CDR3 DNA follows: TGTGCCAGCTCACCCACACGGGACAGGGCCGTGAGTTCACCCCTCCACTTT. Variable domain in full (rest from reference TRBV18 and TRBJ1-6): NAGVMQNPRHLVRRRGQEARLRCSPMKGHSHVYWYRQLPEEGLKFMVYLQKENIIDESGMPKERFSAEFPKEGPSILRIQQVVRGDSAAYFCASSPTRDRAVSSPLHFGNGTRLTVT.

The CDR3 DNA sequence: TGTGCCAGTAGTATTAAGGTAACCACAGCAAGGCATTTT. Protein: CASSIKVTTARHF. The V gene is TRBV19, the J gene TRBJ1-5; D unresolved. CDR1 is LNHDA, CDR2 SQIVND, per germline (reference sequence). The CDR3 runs to 13 residues. The V and J ends lost 3 bases and 15 bases respectively, with 18 bases between them.

This clone is a singleton in its sample. This chain links TRBV7-5 with TRBJ2-6; TRBD1 was called by the table and not checked on the DNA. TRBV7-5 is given as a pseudogene. This CDR3 is built from 17 residues. The DNA for the CDR3 is TGTGCCAGAAGTATGAGCTGTAGACAAAGTCGGGCCAACGTCCTGACTTTC. Amino acid sequence: CARSMSCRQSRANVLTF.